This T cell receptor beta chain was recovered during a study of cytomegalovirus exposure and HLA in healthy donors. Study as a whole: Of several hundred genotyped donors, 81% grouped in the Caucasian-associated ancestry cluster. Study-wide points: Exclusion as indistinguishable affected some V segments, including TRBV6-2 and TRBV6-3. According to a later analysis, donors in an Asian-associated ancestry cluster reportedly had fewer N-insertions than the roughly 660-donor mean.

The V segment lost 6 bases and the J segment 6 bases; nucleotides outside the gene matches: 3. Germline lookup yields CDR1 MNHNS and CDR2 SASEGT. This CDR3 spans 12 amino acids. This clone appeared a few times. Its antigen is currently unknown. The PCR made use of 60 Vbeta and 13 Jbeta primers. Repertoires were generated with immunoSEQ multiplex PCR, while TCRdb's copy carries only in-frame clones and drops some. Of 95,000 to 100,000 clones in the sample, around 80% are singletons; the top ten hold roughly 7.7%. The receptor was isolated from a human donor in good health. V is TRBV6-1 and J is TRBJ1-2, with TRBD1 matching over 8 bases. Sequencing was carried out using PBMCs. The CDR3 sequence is CASSLTGDGYTF. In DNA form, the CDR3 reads TGTGCCAGCAGCCTGACAGGGGATGGCTACACCTTC.